This T cell receptor (beta chain) was found in a study of cytomegalovirus exposure and HLA in healthy donors. Study-wide results and limits: The finding came from a later analysis; first-cohort TCR clusters tended to co-occur in the 110 or so validation repertoires. Most sequenced TCRs were rare (though some public TCRs occurred in many donors).

As to this clone: Its antigen is as yet unknown.

TCRdb keeps only in-frame clones here, not all; method: immunoSEQ multiplex PCR. The data contain roughly 130,000 clones, roughly four fifths of them singletons. Trimming pared 0 bases from V and 4 bases from J, leaving 6 bases between. This CDR3 region has 12 residues. Germline assignment: CDR1 GTSNPN and CDR2 SVGIG (reference sequence). The chain is built from TRBV30 and TRBJ2-5, with D unresolved. Material for sequencing was PBMCs. This clonotype was sampled from a woman aged 25 to 39 in good health and CMV-seronegative. CDR3: CAWSVAGETQYF. The CDR3 region has the DNA TGTGCCTGGAGTGTGGCTGGAGAGACCCAGTACTTC.